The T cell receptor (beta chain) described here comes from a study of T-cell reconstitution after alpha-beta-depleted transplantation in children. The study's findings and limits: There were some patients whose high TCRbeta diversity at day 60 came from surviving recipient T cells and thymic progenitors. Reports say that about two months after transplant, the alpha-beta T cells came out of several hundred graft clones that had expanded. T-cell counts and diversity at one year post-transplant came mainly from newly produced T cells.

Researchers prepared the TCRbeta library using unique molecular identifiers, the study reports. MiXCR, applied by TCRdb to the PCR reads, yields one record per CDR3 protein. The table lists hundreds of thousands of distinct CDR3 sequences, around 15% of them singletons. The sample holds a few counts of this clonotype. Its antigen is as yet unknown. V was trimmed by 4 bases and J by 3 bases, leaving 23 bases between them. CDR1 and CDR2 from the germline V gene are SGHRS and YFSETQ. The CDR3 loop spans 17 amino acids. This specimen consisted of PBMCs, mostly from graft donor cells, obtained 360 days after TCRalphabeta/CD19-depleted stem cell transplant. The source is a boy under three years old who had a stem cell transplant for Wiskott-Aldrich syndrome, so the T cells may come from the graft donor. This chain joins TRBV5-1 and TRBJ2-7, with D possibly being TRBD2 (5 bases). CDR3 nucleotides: TGCGCCAGCAGCAATAGAGGGCCCCTTATAGGGAACTACGAGCAGTACTTC. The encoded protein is CASSNRGPLIGNYEQYF.